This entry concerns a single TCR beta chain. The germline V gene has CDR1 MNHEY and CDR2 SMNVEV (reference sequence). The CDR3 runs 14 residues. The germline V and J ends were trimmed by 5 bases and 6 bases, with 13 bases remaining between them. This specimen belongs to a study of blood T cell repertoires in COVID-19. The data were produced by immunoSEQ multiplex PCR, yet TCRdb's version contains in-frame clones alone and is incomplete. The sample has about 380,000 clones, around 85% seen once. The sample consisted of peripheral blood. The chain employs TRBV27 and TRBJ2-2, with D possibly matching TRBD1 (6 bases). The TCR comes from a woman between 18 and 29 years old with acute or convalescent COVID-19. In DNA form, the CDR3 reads TGTGCCAGCAGTCCCTTACAGGGATCCGGGGAGCTGTTTTTT. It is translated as CASSPLQGSGELFF.